This record covers a single T cell receptor beta chain. Grouping used clinical history reported by participants in a survey and questionnaire. All recovered Cohort 3 donors got two negative PCRs, got clearance, or saw symptom resolution. This record belongs to a study of blood T cell repertoires in COVID-19. Study details: Some COVID-19 samples were acute and others convalescent; all came from the United States, Italy and Spain.

Germline V CDR1 and CDR2: LGHDT, YNNKEL (reference sequence). The CDR3 consists of 15 residues. Trimming took 2 bases from V and 3 from J, leaving 10 bases between them. Authors' data handling: Cell counts per sample came from amplifying reference gene primers. Sequencing was performed with immunoSEQ multiplex PCR; in TCRdb, only in-frame clones are kept and a portion is missing. V and J calls and clone size are those listed in that table; D and trimming were worked out from the DNA. The repertoire holds roughly 280,000 clones, with roughly nine tenths as singletons. This sequence was found in a woman aged 18-30 years who had recovered from COVID-19. Sequencing used PBMCs or T cells enriched from blood (not recorded which). V usage is TRBV3-1 (or the pseudogene TRBV3-2) and J usage is TRBJ1-4; D is unresolved. CDR3 coding DNA: TGTGCCAGCAGCCAAAGAGGGATGGCTAATGAAAAACTGTTTTTT. Translated, it gives CASSQRGMANEKLFF.